This TCR beta chain was sequenced in a study of early T cells in non-severe SARS-CoV-2 infection. Study context: Sequencing of unsorted whole blood was done on bulk RNA, leaving chains unpaired.

The protocol attached unique molecular identifiers to individual cDNA molecules. In TCRdb, the 5' RACE reads were re-called with MiXCR into one record per CDR3 protein. The data show tens of thousands of distinct CDR3 sequences, roughly 9.7% seen once. This clonotype occurred many times. Its antigen is currently unknown. Trimming left V 5 bases short and J 0 bases short, with 4 bases between. This CDR3 is built from 12 residues. Germline CDR1 is SEHNR and CDR2 is FQNEAQ (reference sequence). Study findings and constraints: The VDJdb matching leaned toward anti-spike CD8 responses and overlooked private and CD4 specificities.

The sequence came from an adult who was a healthcare worker with PCR-confirmed SARS-CoV-2 infection or an uninfected control (not recorded which). V gene TRBV7-9 combines with J gene TRBJ2-5, with D unclear. The specimen sequenced was whole blood. The CDR3 is CASSQDQETQYF. Written as DNA, the CDR3 is TGTGCCAGCAGCCAGGACCAAGAGACCCAGTACTTC.